What follows are 2 T cell receptor beta chains derived from one specimen sequenced in a study of neurological immune-mediated disorders. MiXCR, applied by TCRdb to the 5' RACE reads, yields one record per CDR3 protein. The sample consists of approximately 60,000 distinct CDR3 sequences, approximately 4.1% of them appearing once. Material: PBMCs. These receptors were obtained from a man aged 45-60 years with multiple sclerosis.

The sample holds many counts of this clonotype. The chain uses TRBV7-8 and TRBJ1-1; 9 bases fit TRBD1. Trimming cost V 5 bases and J 1 base; bases outside gene matches: 8. Germline CDR1 is SGHVS and CDR2 is FQNEAQ. This CDR3 comprises 16 residues. In DNA, the CDR3 is TGTGCCAGCAGCGGGTACGCGGGACAGGGGAACACTGAAGCTTTCTTT. It encodes CASSGYAGQGNTEAFF.

The table lists this clonotype with many counts. The V gene is TRBV10-2, the J gene TRBJ1-2; D is unresolved. There are 15 residues in the CDR3. Germline V CDR1 and CDR2: WSHSY, SAAADI. Trimming cost V 3 bases and J 0 bases, with 11 bases left between them. The CDR3 is CASSELGTTNYGYTF. CDR3 nucleotides: TGCGCCAGCAGTGAACTGGGAACGACTAACTATGGCTACACCTTC.